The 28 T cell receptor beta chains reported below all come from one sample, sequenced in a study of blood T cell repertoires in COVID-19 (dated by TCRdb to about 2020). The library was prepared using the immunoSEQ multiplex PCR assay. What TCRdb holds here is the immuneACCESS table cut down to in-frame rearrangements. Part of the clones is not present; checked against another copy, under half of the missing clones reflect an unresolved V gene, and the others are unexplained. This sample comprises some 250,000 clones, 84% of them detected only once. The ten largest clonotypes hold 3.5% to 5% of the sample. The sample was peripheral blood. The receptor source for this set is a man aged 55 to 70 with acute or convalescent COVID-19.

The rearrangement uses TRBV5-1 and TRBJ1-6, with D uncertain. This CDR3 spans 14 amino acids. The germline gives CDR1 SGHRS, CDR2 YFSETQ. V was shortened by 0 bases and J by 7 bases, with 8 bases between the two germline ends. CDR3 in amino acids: CASSLETWNSPLHF. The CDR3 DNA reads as TGCGCCAGCAGCTTGGAGACATGGAATTCACCCCTCCACTTT.

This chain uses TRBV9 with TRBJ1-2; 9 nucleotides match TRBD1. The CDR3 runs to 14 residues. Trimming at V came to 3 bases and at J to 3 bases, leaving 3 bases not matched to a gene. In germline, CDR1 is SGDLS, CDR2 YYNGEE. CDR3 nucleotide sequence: TGTGCCAGCAGCGCACGGGACAGGGACTATGGCTACACCTTC. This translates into CASSARDRDYGYTF. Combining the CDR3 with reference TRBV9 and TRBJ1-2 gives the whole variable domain DSGVTQTPKHLITATGQRVTLRCSPRSGDLSVYWYQQSLDQGLQFLIQYYNGEERAKGNILERFSAQQFPDLHSELNLSSLELGDSALYFCASSARDRDYGYTFGSGTRLTVV.

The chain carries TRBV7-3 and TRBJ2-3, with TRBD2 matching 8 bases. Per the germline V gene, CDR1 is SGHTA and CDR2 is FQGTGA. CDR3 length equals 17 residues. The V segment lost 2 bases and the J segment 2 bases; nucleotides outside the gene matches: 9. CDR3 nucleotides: TGTGCCAGCAGCTTATTCGGAGCGGGAGCGGTCACAGATACGCAGTATTTT. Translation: CASSLFGAGAVTDTQYF.

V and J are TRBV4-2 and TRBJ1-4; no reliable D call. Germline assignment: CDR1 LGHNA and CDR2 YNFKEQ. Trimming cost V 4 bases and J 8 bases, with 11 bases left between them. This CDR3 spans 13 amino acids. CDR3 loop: CASSPHSSEKLFF. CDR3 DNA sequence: TGTGCCAGCAGCCCCCACTCGTCCGAAAAACTGTTTTTT.

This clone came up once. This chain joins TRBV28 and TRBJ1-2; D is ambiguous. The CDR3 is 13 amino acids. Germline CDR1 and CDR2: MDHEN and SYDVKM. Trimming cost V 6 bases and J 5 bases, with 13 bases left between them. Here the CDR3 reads CASSDPGLYGYTF. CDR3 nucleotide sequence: TGTGCCAGCAGCGACCCGGGTCTGTATGGCTACACCTTC.

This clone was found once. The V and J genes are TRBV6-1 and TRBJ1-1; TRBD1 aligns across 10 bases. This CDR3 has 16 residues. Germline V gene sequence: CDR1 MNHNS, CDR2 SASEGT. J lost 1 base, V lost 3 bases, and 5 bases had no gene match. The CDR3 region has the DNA TGTGCCAGCAGTGACTTGGGACAGGGGTCGAACACTGAAGCTTTCTTT. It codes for CASSDLGQGSNTEAFF.

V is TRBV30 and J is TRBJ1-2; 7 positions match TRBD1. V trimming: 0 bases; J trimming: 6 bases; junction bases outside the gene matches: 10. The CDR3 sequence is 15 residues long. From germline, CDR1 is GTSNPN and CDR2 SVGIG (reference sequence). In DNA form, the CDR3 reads TGTGCCTGGAGTGTACGAGGAGGGGGCGCAAATGGCTACACCTTC. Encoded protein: CAWSVRGGGANGYTF.

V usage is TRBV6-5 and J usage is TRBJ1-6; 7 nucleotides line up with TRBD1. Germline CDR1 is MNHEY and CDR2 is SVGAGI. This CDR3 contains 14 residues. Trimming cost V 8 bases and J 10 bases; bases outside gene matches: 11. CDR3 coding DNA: TGTGCCAGCGTTCGGGACAGATCCCAGTCACCCCTCCACTTT. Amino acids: CASVRDRSQSPLHF.

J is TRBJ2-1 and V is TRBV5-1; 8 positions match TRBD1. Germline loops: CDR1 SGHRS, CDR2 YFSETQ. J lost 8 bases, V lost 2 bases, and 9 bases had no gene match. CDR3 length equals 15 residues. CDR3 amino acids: CASSFRGQGIDEQFF. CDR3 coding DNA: TGCGCCAGCAGCTTTAGAGGACAGGGTATCGATGAGCAGTTCTTC.

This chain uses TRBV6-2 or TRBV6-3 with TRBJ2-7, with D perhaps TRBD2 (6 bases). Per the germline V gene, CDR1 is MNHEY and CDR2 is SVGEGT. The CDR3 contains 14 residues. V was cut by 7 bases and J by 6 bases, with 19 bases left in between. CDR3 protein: CASIPKTSWREQYF. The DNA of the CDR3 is TGTGCCAGCATCCCGAAGACTAGTTGGCGCGAGCAGTACTTC.

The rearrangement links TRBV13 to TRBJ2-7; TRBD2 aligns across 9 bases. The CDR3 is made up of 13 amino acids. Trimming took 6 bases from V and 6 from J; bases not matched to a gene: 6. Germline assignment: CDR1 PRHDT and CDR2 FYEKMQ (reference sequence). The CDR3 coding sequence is TGTGCCAGCAGAGGGACTAGCTTGGGCGAGCAGTACTTC. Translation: CASRGTSLGEQYF.

The CDR3 loop reads CASSLRTGGGETQYF. CDR3 coding DNA: TGTGCCAGTAGCCTACGGACAGGGGGCGGAGAGACCCAGTACTTC. The genes are TRBV19 and TRBJ2-5, with 11 positions matching TRBD1. From germline, CDR1 is LNHDA and CDR2 SQIVND (reference sequence). The junction had 7 bases not matched to a gene; V was cut back by 6 bases and J by 4 bases. The CDR3 length is 15 residues. Full variable domain (outside the CDR3, taken from reference TRBV19 and TRBJ2-5): DGGITQSPKYLFRKEGQNVTLSCEQNLNHDAMYWYRQDPGQGLRLIYYSQIVNDFQKGDIAEGYSVSREKKESFPLTVTSAQKNPTAFYLCASSLRTGGGETQYFGPGTRLLVL.

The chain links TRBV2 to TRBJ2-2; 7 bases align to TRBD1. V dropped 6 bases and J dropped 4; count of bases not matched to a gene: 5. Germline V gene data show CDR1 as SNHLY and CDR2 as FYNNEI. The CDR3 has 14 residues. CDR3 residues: CASRMTGPTGELFF. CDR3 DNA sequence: TGTGCCAGCAGAATGACAGGGCCCACCGGGGAGCTGTTTTTT. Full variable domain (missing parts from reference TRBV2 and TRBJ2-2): EPEVTQTPSHQVTQMGQEVILRCVPISNHLYFYWYRQILGQKVEFLVSFYNNEISEKSEIFDDQFSVERPDGSNFTLKIRSTKLEDSAMYFCASRMTGPTGELFFGEGSRLTVL.

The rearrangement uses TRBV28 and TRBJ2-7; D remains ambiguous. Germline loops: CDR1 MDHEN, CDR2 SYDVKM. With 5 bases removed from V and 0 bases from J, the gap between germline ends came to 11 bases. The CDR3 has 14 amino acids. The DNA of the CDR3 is TGTGCCAGCAGTACCAGTGAAGTCTCCTACGAGCAGTACTTC. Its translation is CASSTSEVSYEQYF.

CDR3 sequence reads: CASSTYRDGTEAFF. The CDR3 nucleotides are TGCGCCAGCAGCACCTACAGGGATGGGACTGAAGCTTTCTTT. The gene calls are TRBV10-2 and TRBJ1-1, with D maybe TRBD1 (6 bases). V dropped 6 bases and J dropped 5 bases, with 16 bases sitting between them. This CDR3 is built from 14 residues. From germline, CDR1 is WSHSY and CDR2 SAAADI.

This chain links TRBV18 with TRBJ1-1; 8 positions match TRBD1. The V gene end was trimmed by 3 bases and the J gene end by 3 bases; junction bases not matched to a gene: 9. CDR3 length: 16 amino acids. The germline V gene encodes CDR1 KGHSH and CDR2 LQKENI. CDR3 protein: CASSPSGTGRHTEAFF. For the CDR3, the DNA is TGTGCCAGCTCACCTTCCGGGACAGGCCGACACACTGAAGCTTTCTTT.

The CDR3 DNA is TGTGCCACCAGTGATTCTCAGGGGCCTAGAGATACGCAGTATTTT. This translates into CATSDSQGPRDTQYF. The chain has TRBV24-1 and TRBJ2-3, with a tentative D call TRBD1 (6 bases). Trimming cost V 2 bases and J 5 bases, with 13 bases left between them. Germline V CDR1 and CDR2: KGHDR, SFDVKD. The length of the CDR3 is 15 residues.

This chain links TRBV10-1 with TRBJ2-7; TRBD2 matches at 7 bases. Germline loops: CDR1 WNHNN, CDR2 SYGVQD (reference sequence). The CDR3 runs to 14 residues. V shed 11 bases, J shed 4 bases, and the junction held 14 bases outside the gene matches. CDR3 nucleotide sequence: TGCGCCTGCTGGATATTCGACGGGGGGTACGAGCAGTACTTC. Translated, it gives CACWIFDGGYEQYF.

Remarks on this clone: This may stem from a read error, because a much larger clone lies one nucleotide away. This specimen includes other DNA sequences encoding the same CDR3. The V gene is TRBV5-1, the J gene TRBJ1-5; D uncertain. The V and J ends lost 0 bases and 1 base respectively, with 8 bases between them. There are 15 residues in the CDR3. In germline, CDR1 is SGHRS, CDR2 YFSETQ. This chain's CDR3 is CASSLAPGSNQPQHF. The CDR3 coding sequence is TGCGCCAGCAGCTTGGCTCCGGGGAGCAATCAGCCCCAGCATTTT.

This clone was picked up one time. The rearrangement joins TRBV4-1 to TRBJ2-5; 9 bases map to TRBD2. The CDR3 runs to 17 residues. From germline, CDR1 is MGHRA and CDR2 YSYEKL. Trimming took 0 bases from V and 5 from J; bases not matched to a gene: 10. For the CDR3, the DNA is TGCGCCAGCAGCCAAGACTCGACTAGCGGACTCAGGGAGACCCAGTACTTC. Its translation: CASSQDSTSGLRETQYF.

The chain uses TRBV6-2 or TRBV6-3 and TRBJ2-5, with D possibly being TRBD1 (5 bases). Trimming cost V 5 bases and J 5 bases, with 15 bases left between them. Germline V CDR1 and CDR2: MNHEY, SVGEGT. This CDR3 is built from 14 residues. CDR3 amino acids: CASSRQTSEETQYF. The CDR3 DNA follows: TGTGCCAGCAGTCGACAGACCTCCGAGGAGACCCAGTACTTC.

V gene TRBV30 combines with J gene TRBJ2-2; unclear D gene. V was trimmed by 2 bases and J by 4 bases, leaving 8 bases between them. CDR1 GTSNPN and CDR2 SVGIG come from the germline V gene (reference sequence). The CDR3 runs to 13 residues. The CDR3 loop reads CAWSNSPTGELFF. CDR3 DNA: TGTGCCTGGAGTAACAGTCCCACCGGGGAGCTGTTTTTT. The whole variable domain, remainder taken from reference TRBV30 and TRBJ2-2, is SQTIHQWPATLVQPVGSPLSLECTVEGTSNPNLYWYRQAAGRGLQLLFYSVGIGQISSEVPQNLSASRPQDRQFILSSKKLLLSDSGFYLCAWSNSPTGELFFGEGSRLTVL.

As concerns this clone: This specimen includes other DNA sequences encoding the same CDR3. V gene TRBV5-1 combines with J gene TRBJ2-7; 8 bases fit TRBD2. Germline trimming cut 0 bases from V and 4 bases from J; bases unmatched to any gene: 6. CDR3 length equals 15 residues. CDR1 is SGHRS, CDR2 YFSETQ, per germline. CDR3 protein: CASSLEASGSYEQYF. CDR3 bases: TGCGCCAGCAGCTTGGAGGCTAGCGGGTCTTACGAGCAGTACTTC.

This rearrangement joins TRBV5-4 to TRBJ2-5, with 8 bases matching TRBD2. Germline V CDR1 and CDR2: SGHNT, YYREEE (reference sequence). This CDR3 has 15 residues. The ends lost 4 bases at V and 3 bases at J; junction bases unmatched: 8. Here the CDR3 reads CASSHLLADEETQYF. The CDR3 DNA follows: TGTGCCAGCAGCCACCTACTAGCGGACGAAGAGACCCAGTACTTC.

In DNA form, the CDR3 reads TGTGCCAGCAGCCCGGACTATAACACCGGGGAGCTGTTTTTT. It is translated as CASSPDYNTGELFF. The V and J genes are TRBV6-2 or TRBV6-3 and TRBJ2-2, with D maybe TRBD2 (6 bases). The CDR3 loop spans 14 amino acids. With 6 bases removed from V and 2 bases from J, the gap between germline ends came to 10 bases. The germline V gene encodes CDR1 MNHEY and CDR2 SVGEGT.

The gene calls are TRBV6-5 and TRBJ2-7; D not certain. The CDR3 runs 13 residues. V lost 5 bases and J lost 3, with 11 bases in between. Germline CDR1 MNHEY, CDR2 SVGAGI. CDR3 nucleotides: TGTGCCAGCAGTCAACGCATAGACTACGAGCAGTACTTC. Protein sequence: CASSQRIDYEQYF.

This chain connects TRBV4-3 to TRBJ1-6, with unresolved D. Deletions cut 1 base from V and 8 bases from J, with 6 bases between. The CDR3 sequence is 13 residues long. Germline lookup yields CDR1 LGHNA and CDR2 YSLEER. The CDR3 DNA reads TGCGCCAGCAGCCAAGTCCCGGATTCACCCCTCCACTTT. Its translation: CASSQVPDSPLHF.

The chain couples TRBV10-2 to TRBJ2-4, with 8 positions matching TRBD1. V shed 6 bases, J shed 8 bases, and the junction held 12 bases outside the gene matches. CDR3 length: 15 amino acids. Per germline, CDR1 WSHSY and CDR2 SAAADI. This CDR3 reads CASSSVGQGGDIQYF. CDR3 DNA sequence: TGCGCCAGCAGCTCAGTTGGACAGGGCGGAGACATTCAGTACTTC.